Reported below is one T cell receptor beta chain. Its antigen is not identified. The entry originates in a study of human T cells and chemical hapten exposure. Findings and caveats of the study: Relative to controls, expanded TCRs formed significantly more large CDR3 similarity clusters. Every donor had alopecia, and their immune response may therefore differ from healthy people's.

TCRdb reprocessed the RACE reads with MiXCR, giving one entry per CDR3 protein. This table has 300,000 to 350,000 distinct CDR3 sequences, under 9% appearing once. The time point is: patch test 1, 2 weeks after DPC sensitization. Treatment meaning: therapeutic diphenylcyclopropenone sensitization with weekly scalp DPC. Patients had alopecia, were aged 18 to 70, and were not pregnant. The germline V and J ends were trimmed by 4 bases and 4 bases, with 12 bases remaining between them. The CDR3 extends over 14 amino acids. Germline loops: CDR1 MNHEY, CDR2 SVGEGT. This sequence joins TRBV6-2 or TRBV6-3 and TRBJ2-3; D might be TRBD1 (5 bases). The receptor was isolated from a woman aged 18 to 35 with alopecia areata. Some clones in this sample may be carry-over from other donors' samples. The sequencing used whole blood, collected in connection with sensitization to the hapten diphenylcyclopropenone (DPC). CDR3 nucleotides: TGTGCCAGCAGTTTGAGACAGACTTCAGATACGCAGTATTTT. Translated: CASSLRQTSDTQYF.